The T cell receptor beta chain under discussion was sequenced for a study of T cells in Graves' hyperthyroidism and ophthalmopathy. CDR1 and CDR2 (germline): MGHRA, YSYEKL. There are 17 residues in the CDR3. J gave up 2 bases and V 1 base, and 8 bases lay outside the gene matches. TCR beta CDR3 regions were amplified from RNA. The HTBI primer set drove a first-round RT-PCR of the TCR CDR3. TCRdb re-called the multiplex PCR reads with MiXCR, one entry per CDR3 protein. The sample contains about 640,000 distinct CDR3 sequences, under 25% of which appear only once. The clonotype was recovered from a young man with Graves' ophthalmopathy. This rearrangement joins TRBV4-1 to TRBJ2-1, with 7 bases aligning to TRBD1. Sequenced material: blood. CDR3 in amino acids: CASSQGSWDRTYNEQFF. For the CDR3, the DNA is TGCGCCAGCAGCCAAGGATCATGGGACAGAACCTACAATGAGCAGTTCTTC.